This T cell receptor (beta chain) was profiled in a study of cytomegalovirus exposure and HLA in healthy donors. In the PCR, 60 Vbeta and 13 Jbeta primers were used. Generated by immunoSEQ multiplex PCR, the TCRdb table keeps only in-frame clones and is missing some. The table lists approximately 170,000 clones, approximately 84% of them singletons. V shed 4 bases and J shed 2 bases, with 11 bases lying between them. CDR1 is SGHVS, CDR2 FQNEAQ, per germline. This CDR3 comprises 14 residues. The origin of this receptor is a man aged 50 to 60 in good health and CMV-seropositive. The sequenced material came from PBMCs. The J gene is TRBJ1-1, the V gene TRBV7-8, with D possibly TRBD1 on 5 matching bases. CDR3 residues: CASSYPWGNTEAFF. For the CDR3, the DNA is TGTGCCAGCAGCTATCCGTGGGGCAACACTGAAGCTTTCTTT. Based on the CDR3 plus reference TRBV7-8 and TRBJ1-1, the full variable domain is GAGVSQSPRYKVAKRGQDVALRCDPISGHVSLFWYQQALGQGPEFLTYFQNEAQLDKSGLPSDRFFAERPEGSVSTLKIQRTQQEDSAVYLCASSYPWGNTEAFFGQGTRLTVV.